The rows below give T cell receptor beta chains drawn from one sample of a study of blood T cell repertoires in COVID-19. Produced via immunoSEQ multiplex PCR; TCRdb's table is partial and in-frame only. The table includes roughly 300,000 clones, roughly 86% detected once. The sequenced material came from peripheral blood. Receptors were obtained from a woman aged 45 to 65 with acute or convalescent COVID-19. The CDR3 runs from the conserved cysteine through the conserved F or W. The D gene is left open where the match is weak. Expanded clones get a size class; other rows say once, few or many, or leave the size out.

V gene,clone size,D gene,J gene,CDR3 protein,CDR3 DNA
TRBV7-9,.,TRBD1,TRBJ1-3,CASSALGQGAGNTIYF,TGTGCCAGCAGCGCTCTGGGACAGGGGGCTGGAAACACCATATATTTT
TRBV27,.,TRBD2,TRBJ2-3,CASSLRSWARLAGDIADTQYF,TGTGCCAGCAGTTTGCGCAGTTGGGCGAGACTAGCGGGAGACATCGCAGATACGCAGTATTTT
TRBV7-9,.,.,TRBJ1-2,CASSSDGGTYGYTF,TGTGCCAGCAGCTCAGATGGGGGGACCTATGGCTACACCTTC
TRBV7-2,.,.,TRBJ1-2,CASSLAREGYGYTF,TGTGCCAGCAGCTTAGCCCGGGAAGGCTATGGCTACACCTTC
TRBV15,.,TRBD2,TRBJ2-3,CATSRAIFLGLAGVTSTDTQYF,TGTGCCACCAGCAGAGCAATCTTCTTGGGACTAGCGGGGGTGACTAGCACAGATACGCAGTATTTT
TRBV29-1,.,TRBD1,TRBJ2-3,CSVEGGQDLTDTQYF,TGCAGCGTTGAAGGGGGACAGGACCTCACAGATACGCAGTATTTT
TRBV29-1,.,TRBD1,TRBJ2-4,CSATTGGSNIQYF,TGCAGCGCTACGACAGGGGGTTCAAACATTCAGTACTTC
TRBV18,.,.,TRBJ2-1,CASSPRADNEQFF,TGTGCCAGCTCACCACGGGCAGACAATGAGCAGTTCTTC
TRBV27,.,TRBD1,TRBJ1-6,CASSPGTGVSPLHF,TGTGCCAGCAGTCCCGGGACAGGGGTTTCACCCCTCCACTTT
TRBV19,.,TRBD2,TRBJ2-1,CASSIVGTNNEQFF,TGTGCCAGTAGTATAGTGGGGACTAACAATGAGCAGTTCTTC
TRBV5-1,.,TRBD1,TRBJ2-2,CASSSDRALNTGELFF,TGCGCCAGCAGCTCGGACAGGGCGTTGAACACCGGGGAGCTGTTTTTT
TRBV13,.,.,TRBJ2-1,CASRKDFNEQFF,TGTGCCAGCAGAAAGGACTTTAATGAGCAGTTCTTC
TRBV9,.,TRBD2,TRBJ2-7,CASSSGLAAYEQYF,TGTGCCAGCAGCTCCGGACTAGCGGCCTACGAGCAGTACTTC
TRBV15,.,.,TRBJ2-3,CATSRKDTLDTQYF,TGTGCCACCAGCAGAAAAGACACTTTAGATACGCAGTATTTT
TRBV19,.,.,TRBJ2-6,CASGEQSRGASGANVLTF,TGTGCCAGTGGAGAACAGTCCAGGGGGGCCTCTGGGGCCAACGTCCTGACTTTC
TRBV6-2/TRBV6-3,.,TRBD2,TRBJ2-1,CASSSGTSGLYNEQFF,TGTGCCAGCAGTTCCGGGACTAGCGGCCTCTACAATGAGCAGTTCTTC
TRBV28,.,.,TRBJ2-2,CASSFRGGQNTGELFF,TGTGCCAGCAGTTTTAGGGGGGGACAGAACACCGGGGAGCTGTTTTTT
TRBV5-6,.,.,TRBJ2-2,CASSTGNTGELFF,TGTGCCAGCAGCACAGGGAACACCGGGGAGCTGTTTTTT
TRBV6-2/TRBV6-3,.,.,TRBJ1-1,CASSYSILTVTNTEAFF,TGTGCCAGCAGTTACTCGATTTTGACAGTAACGAACACTGAAGCTTTCTTT
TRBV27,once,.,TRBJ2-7,CASSYRGYGELKSYEQYF,TGTGCCAGCAGTTATCGAGGGTACGGGGAGCTCAAATCCTACGAGCAGTACTTC
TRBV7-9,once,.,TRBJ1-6,CASSLQTRNSPLHF,TGTGCCAGCAGCTTACAGACTCGTAATTCACCCCTCCACTTT
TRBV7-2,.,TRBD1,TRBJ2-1,CASSPRQGLDEQFF,TGTGCCAGCAGCCCCAGACAGGGTTTAGATGAGCAGTTCTTC
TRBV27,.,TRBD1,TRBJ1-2,CASSSHQGARGYTF,TGTGCCAGCAGTTCCCACCAGGGGGCACGGGGCTACACCTTC
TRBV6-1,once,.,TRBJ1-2,CASSERGARYGYTF,TGTGCCAGCAGTGAACGGGGGGCGCGTTATGGCTACACCTTC
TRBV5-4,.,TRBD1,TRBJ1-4,CASSFTGTGDEKLFF,TGTGCCAGCAGCTTCACCGGGACAGGGGACGAAAAACTGTTTTTT
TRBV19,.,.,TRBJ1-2,CAGRTGNAYGYTF,TGTGCCGGCAGAACAGGGAATGCCTATGGCTACACCTTC
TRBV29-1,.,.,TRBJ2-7,CSVDVRSPFSYEQYF,TGCAGCGTTGATGTCAGGTCGCCCTTCTCCTACGAGCAGTACTTC
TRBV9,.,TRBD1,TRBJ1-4,CASSVGTANEKLFF,TGTGCCAGCAGCGTCGGGACAGCTAATGAAAAACTGTTTTTT
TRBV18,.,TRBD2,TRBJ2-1,CASSPPGGSSYNEQFF,TGTGCCAGCTCACCACCGGGAGGGAGCTCCTACAATGAGCAGTTCTTC
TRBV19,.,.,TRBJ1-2,CASLAGGYGYTF,TGTGCCAGCCTAGCTGGGGGGTATGGCTACACCTTC
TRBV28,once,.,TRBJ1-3,CASSPRGARGYSGNTIYF,TGTGCCAGCAGCCCCCGGGGTGCGCGGGGCTACTCTGGAAACACCATATATTTT
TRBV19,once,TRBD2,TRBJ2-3,CASSILTPGLAGEIDTQYF,TGTGCCAGTAGTATCCTCACACCGGGACTAGCGGGAGAGATAGATACGCAGTATTTT
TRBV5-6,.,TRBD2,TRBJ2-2,CASSPGGGITGELFF,TGTGCCAGCAGCCCCGGGGGGGGCATTACCGGGGAGCTGTTTTTT
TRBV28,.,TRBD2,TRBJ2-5,CASSLTSGIRETQYF,TGTGCCAGCAGTTTGACTAGCGGGATTCGGGAGACCCAGTACTTC
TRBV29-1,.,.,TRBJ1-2,CSVDEATPSIYGYTF,TGCAGCGTTGATGAGGCTACACCCTCTATCTATGGCTACACCTTC
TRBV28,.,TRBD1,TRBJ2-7,CASTAPTGVGEQYF,TGTGCCAGCACCGCCCCGACAGGGGTGGGGGAGCAGTACTTC
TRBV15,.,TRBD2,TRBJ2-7,CATSSKATSGRYEQYF,TGTGCCACCAGCTCTAAGGCGACTAGCGGGAGATACGAGCAGTACTTC
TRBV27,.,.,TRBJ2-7,CASSLRLAPFYYEQYF,TGTGCCAGCAGTTTACGCCTAGCCCCCTTTTACTACGAGCAGTACTTC
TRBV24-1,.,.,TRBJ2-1,CATSGGLDYNEQFF,TGTGCCACCAGTGGGGGGCTAGATTACAATGAGCAGTTCTTC
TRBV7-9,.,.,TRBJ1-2,CASSLGLDYGYTF,TGTGCCAGCAGCTTGGGGCTAGACTATGGCTACACCTTC
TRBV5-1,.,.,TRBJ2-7,CASSLAVGAGYEQYF,TGCGCCAGCAGCTTGGCTGTGGGAGCGGGCTACGAGCAGTACTTC
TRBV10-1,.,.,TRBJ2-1,CASSESRCGSSYNEQFF,TGCGCCAGCAGTGAGTCGAGGTGCGGTAGCTCCTACAATGAGCAGTTCTTC
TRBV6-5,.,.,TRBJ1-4,CASRRGGTNEKLFF,TGTGCCAGCAGAAGAGGGGGAACTAATGAAAAACTGTTTTTT
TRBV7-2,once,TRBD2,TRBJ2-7,CASRIRSGLAAYEQYF,TGTGCCAGCAGAATACGCTCGGGACTAGCGGCCTACGAGCAGTACTTC
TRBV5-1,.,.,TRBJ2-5,CASSLQGRETQYF,TGCGCCAGCAGCTTGCAGGGTCGGGAGACCCAGTACTTC
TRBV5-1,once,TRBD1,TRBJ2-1,CASSLEGGSYNEQFF,TGCGCCAGCAGCTTGGAAGGGGGCAGCTACAATGAGCAGTTCTTC
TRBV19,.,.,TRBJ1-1,CASKQNTEAFF,TGTGCCAGTAAACAGAACACTGAAGCTTTCTTT
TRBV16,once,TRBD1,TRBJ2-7,CASKGQGSYEQYF,TGTGCCAGCAAAGGACAGGGCTCCTACGAGCAGTACTTC
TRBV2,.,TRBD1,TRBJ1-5,CASSGGQVSNQPQHF,TGTGCCAGCAGTGGGGGACAGGTTAGCAATCAGCCCCAGCATTTT
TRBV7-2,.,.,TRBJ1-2,CASSLDSYGYTF,TGTGCCAGCAGCTTAGACAGCTATGGCTACACCTTC
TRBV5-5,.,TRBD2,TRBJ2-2,CASSLGTSAYTGELFF,TGTGCCAGCAGCTTGGGGACTAGCGCCTACACCGGGGAGCTGTTTTTT
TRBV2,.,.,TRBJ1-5,CASGEGVKPQHF,TGTGCCAGCGGGGAGGGTGTGAAGCCCCAGCATTTT
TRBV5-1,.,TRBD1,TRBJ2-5,CASSTGQVGETQYF,TGCGCCAGCAGCACCGGACAGGTCGGCGAGACCCAGTACTTC
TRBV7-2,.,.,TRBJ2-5,CASSTQGRRQETQYF,TGTGCCAGCAGCACGCAGGGTAGGCGGCAAGAGACCCAGTACTTC
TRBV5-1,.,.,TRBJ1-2,CASSLEGVGGYTF,TGCGCCAGCAGCTTGGAGGGAGTAGGAGGCTACACCTTC
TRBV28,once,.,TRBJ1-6,CASSFFGGAEGPLHF,TGTGCCAGCAGTTTTTTTGGGGGGGCAGAGGGGCCCCTCCACTTT
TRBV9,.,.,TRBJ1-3,CASSPYVRDTIYF,TGTGCCAGCAGCCCCTACGTGAGGGACACCATATATTTT